One and the same sample provided the 10 T cell receptor beta chains below, sequenced in a study of vaccination and CD4 T cells after COVID-19. The Oncomine TCR Beta short-read assay sequenced DNA from cultured CD4+ T cells. Using its own MiXCR run on the PCR reads, TCRdb lists one record per CDR3 protein. The data show more than 4,500 distinct CDR3 sequences, with less than 50% seen just once and under 30% held by the top ten. No antigen has been identified for these receptors. Treatment indicated: approximately nine-day PBMC culture with coronavirus spike peptide pools or control peptides (ViraFEST assay). One should note that the unexposed donor's CD4+ T cells were collected before the COVID-19 pandemic (2011-2018). Sequenced: CD4+ T cells from blood, cultured in vitro. Receptors originate from a human donor in good health.

The V call is TRBV19, the J call TRBJ1-5; D is possibly TRBD1 (6 bases). Germline V gene sequence: CDR1 LNHDA, CDR2 SQIVND (reference sequence). The length of the CDR3 is 15 residues. The V end was cut by 7 bases, the J end by 2 bases, with 15 bases between. CDR3 loop: CASTPQGNRNQPQHF. Written as DNA, the CDR3 is TGTGCCAGTACCCCCCAGGGGAACCGCAATCAGCCCCAGCATTTT.

With regard to this clonotype: Since the CDR3 does not end with the conserved phenylalanine or tryptophan, this likely comes from a read error. V is TRBV6-1 and J is TRBJ1-1; 7 bases align to TRBD1. The CDR3 has 15 residues. CDR1 MNHNS and CDR2 SASEGT come from the germline V gene. V lost 6 bases to trimming and J lost 2 bases; unmatched junction nucleotides: 9. DNA for the CDR3: TGTGCCAGCAGAGGATCCGGGACAGCCAACACTGAAGCTTTCCTT. This translates into CASRGSGTANTEAFL.

This sequence joins TRBV6-1 and TRBJ1-2, with D possibly matching TRBD1 (5 bases). Trimming took off 6 bases at V and 7 bases at J, with 15 bases between the two ends. CDR3 length: 13 amino acids. Germline V CDR1 and CDR2: MNHNS, SASEGT. The CDR3 reads CASRSTGWAGYTF. In DNA form, the CDR3 reads TGTGCCAGCAGATCCACAGGATGGGCTGGCTACACCTTC.

This clonotype was counted between two and nine times. CDR3 coding DNA: TGCAGTGCTACCGCCACTGGGAATGAAAAACTGTTTTTT. It codes for CSATATGNEKLFF. V is TRBV20-1 and J is TRBJ1-4; D ambiguous. V gave up 4 bases and J gave up 5 bases, with 11 bases separating them. Germline V gene lookup returns CDR1 DFQATT and CDR2 SNEGSKA (reference sequence). There are 13 residues in the CDR3.

This clonotype was detected only a few times. V usage is TRBV2 and J usage is TRBJ1-2; D is unclear. Germline CDR1 and CDR2: SNHLY and FYNNEI. V was cut by 4 bases and J by 8 bases, with 11 bases left in between. The CDR3 consists of 12 residues. CDR3 sequence (DNA): TGTGCCAGCAGTGGGACGCTCGGGGGCTACACCTTC. Its protein product is CASSGTLGGYTF.

The chain couples TRBV19 to TRBJ1-5, with D possibly being TRBD1 (6 bases). Trimming removed 7 bases at V and 0 bases at J, with 16 bases between. The CDR3 consists of 16 residues. Germline V lookup: CDR1 LNHDA, CDR2 SQIVND (reference sequence). CDR3 sequence: CASMGGRGYSNQPQHF. CDR3 bases: TGTGCCAGTATGGGCGGCAGGGGTTATAGCAATCAGCCCCAGCATTTT.

The V and J genes are TRBV10-3 and TRBJ1-1, with D possibly TRBD1 on 6 matching bases. V lost 4 bases, J lost 1 base, and 10 bases lay in between. The germline CDR1 and CDR2 sequences are ENHRY and SYGVKD. This CDR3 is 14 amino acids long. CDR3 amino acids: CAISGGQQNTEAFF. The DNA for the CDR3 is TGTGCCATCAGTGGAGGACAGCAGAACACTGAAGCTTTCTTT.

This clonotype was counted only a few times. This rearrangement joins TRBV30 to TRBJ1-2; D remains ambiguous. The germline V and J ends were trimmed by 4 bases and 3 bases, with 12 bases remaining between them. The V gene's germline CDR1 is GTSNPN and CDR2 SVGIG (reference sequence). The CDR3 extends over 13 amino acids. This CDR3 is CAWTPFYDYGYTF. CDR3 in DNA: TGTGCCTGGACGCCGTTTTACGACTATGGCTACACCTTC.

The genes are TRBV7-2 and TRBJ2-7, with 7 positions matching TRBD1. Per the germline V gene, CDR1 is SGHTA and CDR2 is FQGNSA. The V and J ends lost 3 bases and 6 bases, in that order; junction bases with no gene match: 2. This CDR3 region has 12 residues. Here the CDR3 reads CASSFTGVEQYF. The CDR3 DNA reads as TGTGCCAGCAGCTTCACAGGGGTCGAGCAGTACTTC. Filled out from reference TRBV7-2 and TRBJ2-7, the complete variable domain reads GAGVSQSPSNKVTEKGKDVELRCDPISGHTALYWYRQSLGQGLEFLIYFQGNSAPDKSGLPSDRFSAERTGGSVSTLTIQRTQQEDSAVYLCASSFTGVEQYFGPGTRLTVT.

The chain links TRBV6-5 to TRBJ1-3; maybe TRBD1 (6 bases). V lost 0 bases and J 2 bases, leaving 11 bases between the germline ends. The germline V gene has CDR1 MNHEY and CDR2 SVGAGI. The CDR3 runs to 16 residues. The DNA for the CDR3 is TGTGCCAGCAGTTACTCGTCGGGGGCTGCTGGAAACACCATATATTTT. This translates into CASSYSSGAAGNTIYF.